This T cell receptor beta chain was obtained from a study of tumor-infiltrating lymphocytes in oesophageal squamous cell carcinoma. TCRdb used MiXCR to reprocess the PCR reads, holding one entry per CDR3 protein. The table has about 17,000 distinct CDR3 sequences, about 46% seen once. CDR3 length equals 13 residues. The chain uses TRBV7-1 and TRBJ2-5; the match to TRBD1 covers 9 bases. The J call could be wrong; TRBJ1-2 is a better fit for the DNA end. TRBV7-1 is identified as an open reading frame with a role that is uncertain. The origin of this receptor is a male donor with esophageal squamous cell carcinoma. The sequencing sample was made of esophageal tumor tissue. CDR3 nucleotide sequence: TGTGCCAGCAGCAGGGGACAGGGAGTAGGCTACACCTTC. It encodes CASSRGQGVGYTF.